The 14 T cell receptor beta chains reported below all come from one sample, sequenced in a study of CD8 T cells in Susac syndrome. RNA, at about 0.45 to 1 ug, was reverse transcribed with random hexamers. Each CDR3 protein is one row after TCRdb ran MiXCR on the immunoSEQ multiplex PCR reads. The sample has around 62,000 distinct CDR3 sequences; more than 90% are singletons. The material sequenced was CD8+ T cells from PBMCs. The receptors originated from a human donor in good health.

The chain is built from TRBV7-9 and TRBJ2-7; D tentatively fits TRBD1 or TRBD2 (5 bases each). CDR1 is SEHNR and CDR2 is FQNEAQ in the germline V gene (reference sequence). Trimming took off 4 bases at V and 4 bases at J, with 14 bases between the two ends. This CDR3 spans 14 amino acids. The CDR3 DNA reads as TGTGCCAGCAGCTCCCAGTGGGACGGGTACGAGCAGTACTTC. Translated: CASSSQWDGYEQYF.

The rearrangement links TRBV20-1 to TRBJ1-1, with a weak D call TRBD1 (6 bases). V lost 1 base and J 5 bases, leaving 14 bases between the germline ends. CDR1 and CDR2 (germline): DFQATT, SNEGSKA (reference sequence). This CDR3 contains 14 residues. In nucleotides, the CDR3 is TGCAGTGCTAGAGCCCCAGGGGAGGGAACTGAAGCTTTCTTT. Translated, it gives CSARAPGEGTEAFF.

The J gene is TRBJ2-5, the V gene TRBV27; D call uncertain. The V and J ends lost 0 bases and 7 bases respectively, with 9 bases between them. This CDR3 has 13 amino acids. The germline CDR1 and CDR2 sequences are MNHEY and SMNVEV (reference sequence). CDR3 in amino acids: CASSLSLSRTQYF. The CDR3 DNA reads TGTGCCAGCAGTTTATCGCTTTCCAGGACCCAGTACTTC.

The chain carries TRBV6-1 and TRBJ1-6; D gene unclear. Germline CDR1 reads MNHNS; CDR2 reads SASEGT. Between the trimmed V and J ends, which lost 9 bases and 10 bases, there was a span of 4 bases. This CDR3 is built from 9 residues. The CDR3 is CASGSPLHF. The CDR3 nucleotides read TGTGCCAGTGGATCACCCCTCCACTTT.

The chain combines TRBV6-5 with TRBJ2-1, with no clear D. Per the germline V gene, CDR1 is MNHEY and CDR2 is SVGAGI. The CDR3 loop spans 13 amino acids. V shed 6 bases and J shed 1 base, with 7 bases lying between them. The CDR3: CASSGRSYNEQFF. As DNA, the CDR3 is TGTGCCAGCAGCGGCAGGTCCTACAATGAGCAGTTCTTC.

This chain links TRBV4-3 with TRBJ1-1, with TRBD1 as a possible D gene (5 bases). This CDR3 region has 15 residues. Trimming stripped 0 bases from V and 1 base from J, with 9 bases between. Germline V lookup: CDR1 LGHNA, CDR2 YSLEER. The CDR3 loop reads CASSQDWQGNTEAFF. DNA of the CDR3: TGCGCCAGCAGCCAAGATTGGCAGGGGAACACTGAAGCTTTCTTT.

The J gene is TRBJ2-1, the V gene TRBV27; possibly TRBD1 or TRBD2 for D (6 bases each). There are 13 residues in the CDR3. V was clipped by 1 base and J by 9 bases, with 10 bases between them. The V gene's germline CDR1 is MNHEY and CDR2 SMNVEV (reference sequence). The CDR3 is CASSLWGAGEQFF. The CDR3 DNA reads TGTGCCAGCAGTTTATGGGGGGCTGGTGAGCAGTTCTTC.

The chain uses TRBV20-1 and TRBJ2-3, with 8 bases fitting TRBD2. This CDR3 contains 16 residues. Germline values: CDR1 DFQATT, CDR2 SNEGSKA (reference sequence). The V segment lost 3 bases and the J segment 11 bases; nucleotides outside the gene matches: 19. The CDR3 nucleotides read TGCAGTGCTAGTGTTAGCGGGGCGGGGGCGAGTATGGGGCAGTATTTT. Translating it yields CSASVSGAGASMGQYF.

There are a few counts of this clonotype. The chain employs TRBV6-1 and TRBJ1-1; the D is unclear. The V end lost 6 bases, the J end lost 7 bases, and 12 bases lay between the germline ends. The CDR3 runs to 12 residues. Per the germline V gene, CDR1 is MNHNS and CDR2 is SASEGT. CDR3 sequence reads: CASRGNAYEAFF. The CDR3 bases are TGTGCCAGCAGGGGGAATGCCTATGAAGCTTTCTTT.

This chain uses TRBV29-1 with TRBJ2-6; TRBD1 agrees at 8 bases. CDR1 is SQVTM and CDR2 is ANQGSEA in the germline V gene. The CDR3 has 16 residues. J was trimmed by 0 bases and V by 1 base; bases with no gene match: 2. In nucleotides, the CDR3 is TGCAGCGTTGAAGTAGGACAGGGCTCTGGGGCCAACGTCCTGACTTTC. Translation: CSVEVGQGSGANVLTF.

A single count supports this clonotype. V and J are TRBV29-1 and TRBJ2-2; no clear D gene. The CDR3 contains 14 residues. V gave up 2 bases and J gave up 0 bases, with 7 bases separating them. Germline-derived CDR1 and CDR2 are SQVTM and ANQGSEA. The CDR3 region has the DNA TGCAGCGTTGAACCCAGCACGAACACCGGGGAGCTGTTTTTT. This codes for CSVEPSTNTGELFF.

V gene TRBV27 combines with J gene TRBJ2-7; no reliable D call. V dropped 0 bases and J dropped 4 bases, with 7 bases sitting between them. CDR3 length: 13 residues. Germline CDR1 is MNHEY and CDR2 is SMNVEV (reference sequence). The DNA of the CDR3 is TGTGCCAGCAGTTTATCTGCCGAGTACGAGCAGTACTTC. This translates into CASSLSAEYEQYF.

The V and J genes are TRBV27 and TRBJ2-7; 7 nucleotides match TRBD2. Trimming removed 2 bases from V and 6 bases from J; junction bases left unmatched: 10. Germline CDR1 MNHEY, CDR2 SMNVEV (reference sequence). The CDR3 has 15 amino acids. CDR3 nucleotides: TGTGCCAGCAGTTTAAGTCCGGGAAGCGGGGTCGAGCAGTACTTC. Translated, it gives CASSLSPGSGVEQYF.

The chain has TRBV11-2 and TRBJ2-7; 10 nucleotides match TRBD2. The CDR3 has 15 residues. The junction had 7 bases not matched to a gene; V was cut back by 1 base and J by 7 bases. The V gene's germline CDR1 is SGHAT and CDR2 FQNNGV. The CDR3 sequence: CASSLAVAGGREQYF. The CDR3 nucleotides are TGTGCCAGCAGCTTAGCAGTAGCGGGGGGACGGGAGCAGTACTTC.